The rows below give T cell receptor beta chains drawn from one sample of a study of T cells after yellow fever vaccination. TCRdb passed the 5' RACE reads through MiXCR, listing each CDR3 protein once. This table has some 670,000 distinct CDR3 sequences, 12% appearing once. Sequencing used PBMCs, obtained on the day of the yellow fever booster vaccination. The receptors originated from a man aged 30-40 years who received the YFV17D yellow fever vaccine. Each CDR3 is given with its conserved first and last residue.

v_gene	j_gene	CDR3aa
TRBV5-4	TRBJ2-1	CASSFGANEHFF
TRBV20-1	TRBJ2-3	CTPKRGSGDTQYF
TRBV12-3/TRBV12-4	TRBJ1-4	CASSGRDGHKKLFF
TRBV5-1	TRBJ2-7	CASSLDTDTWGTYEQYF
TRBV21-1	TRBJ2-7	CASSLWTGGCRCAILCEQYF
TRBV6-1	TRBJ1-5	CASSELGRGSPQHF
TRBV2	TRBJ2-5	CASLQGGETQYF
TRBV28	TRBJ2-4	CASSLNDYLPYF
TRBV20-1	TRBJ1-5	CSARKGDQPQHF
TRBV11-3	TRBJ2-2	CASSFSFTGGTGELFF
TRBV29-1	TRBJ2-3	CSVVTSGDTQYF
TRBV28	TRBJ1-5	CASRSNPSQPQHF
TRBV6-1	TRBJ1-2	CASSSDPWGYGYTF
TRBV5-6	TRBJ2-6	CAISPGALWGSGLNVLTF
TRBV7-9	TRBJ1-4	CASTGPGQNYYEKLFF
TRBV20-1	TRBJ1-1	CSALDAPNTEAFF
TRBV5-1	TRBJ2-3	CASSPWTSGRALTDTQYF
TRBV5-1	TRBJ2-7	CASSLGSSGPTYEQYF
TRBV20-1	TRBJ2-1	CSARVSAGVNEQFF
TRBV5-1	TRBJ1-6	CASSLVGQQSPLHF
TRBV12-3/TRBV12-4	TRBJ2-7	CASRYPGTSGEQYF
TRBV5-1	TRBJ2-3	CASSFGLAGGQDTQYF
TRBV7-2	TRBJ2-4	CASSLGGLAGGLNIQYF
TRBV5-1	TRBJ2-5	CASSLDLGETQYF
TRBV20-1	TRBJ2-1	CSARALQGLTYNEQFF
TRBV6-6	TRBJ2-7	CASGRRYEQYF
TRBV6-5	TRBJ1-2	CASSYSMDYGYTF
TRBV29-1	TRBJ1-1	CSVEYEAFF
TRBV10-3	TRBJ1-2	CAISESLGPRDGYTF
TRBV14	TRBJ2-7	CASSLKMSASGSYEQYF
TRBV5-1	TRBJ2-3	CASKTSGTDTQYF
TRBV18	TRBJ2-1	CASSPTTSGRGDEQFF
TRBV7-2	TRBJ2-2	CASSSPSANTGELFF
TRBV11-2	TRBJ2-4	CASSLVGGGEKLAKNIQYF
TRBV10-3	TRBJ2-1	CAINRSGSEQFF
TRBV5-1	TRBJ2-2	CASSFLAPNTGELFF
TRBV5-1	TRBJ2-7	CASSGGQRSSYEQYF
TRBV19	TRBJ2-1	CASTVGEQFF
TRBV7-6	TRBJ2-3	CASSRQGRGTDTQYF
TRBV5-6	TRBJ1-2	CASSLGQGSLRYGYTF
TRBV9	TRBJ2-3	CASSAVRADTQYF
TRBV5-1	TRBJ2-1	CASSQSITNDNEQFF
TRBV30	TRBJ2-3	CAWSASRVDTQYF
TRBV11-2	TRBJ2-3	CASSFSGLGGTDTQYF
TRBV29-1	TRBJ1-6	CSVEIQPNSPLHF
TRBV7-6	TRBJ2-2	CASSLRPSTAGELFF
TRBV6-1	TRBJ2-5	CASRELPQYQETQYF
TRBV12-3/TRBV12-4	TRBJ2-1	CASSIRTEYNEQFF
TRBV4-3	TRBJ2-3	CASSSMSSGDTDTQYF
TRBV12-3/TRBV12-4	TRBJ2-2	CASSTTGELFF
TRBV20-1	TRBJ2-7	CSAGSEAHRRNYEQYF